This TCR beta chain was recovered during a study of vaccination and CD4 T cells after COVID-19. Study-wide background: A vaccine, either BNT162b2 or mRNA-1273, was given to participants in two doses. Whole-study results and caveats: From a median of about 20 to 40, SARS-CoV-2-reactive clonotypes increased, though not significantly.

This CDR3 is built from 13 residues. CDR1 is SEHNR and CDR2 is FQNEAQ in the germline V gene (reference sequence). V dropped 3 bases and J dropped 6 bases, with 9 bases sitting between them. Cultured CD4+ T cells had their DNA profiled by the Oncomine TCR Beta short-read assay. TCRdb passed the PCR reads through MiXCR, listing each CDR3 protein once. Among fewer than 3,500 distinct CDR3 sequences listed, under 35% were seen once. Treatment given: approximately nine-day PBMC culture with coronavirus spike peptide pools or control peptides (ViraFEST assay). With peptide pools, ViraFEST first expanded antigen-specific T cells and afterwards sequenced their TCRs. This clonotype showed up just a few times. Antigen specificity is unknown.

The sequence came from a human donor who had recovered from COVID-19. Material: CD4+ T cells from blood, cultured in vitro, obtained after SARS-CoV-2 vaccination. The V and J genes are TRBV7-9 and TRBJ1-5; D gene uncertain. The chain's CDR3 is CASSFQDRQPQHF. The CDR3 DNA reads TGTGCCAGCAGCTTCCAAGACCGTCAGCCCCAGCATTTT.